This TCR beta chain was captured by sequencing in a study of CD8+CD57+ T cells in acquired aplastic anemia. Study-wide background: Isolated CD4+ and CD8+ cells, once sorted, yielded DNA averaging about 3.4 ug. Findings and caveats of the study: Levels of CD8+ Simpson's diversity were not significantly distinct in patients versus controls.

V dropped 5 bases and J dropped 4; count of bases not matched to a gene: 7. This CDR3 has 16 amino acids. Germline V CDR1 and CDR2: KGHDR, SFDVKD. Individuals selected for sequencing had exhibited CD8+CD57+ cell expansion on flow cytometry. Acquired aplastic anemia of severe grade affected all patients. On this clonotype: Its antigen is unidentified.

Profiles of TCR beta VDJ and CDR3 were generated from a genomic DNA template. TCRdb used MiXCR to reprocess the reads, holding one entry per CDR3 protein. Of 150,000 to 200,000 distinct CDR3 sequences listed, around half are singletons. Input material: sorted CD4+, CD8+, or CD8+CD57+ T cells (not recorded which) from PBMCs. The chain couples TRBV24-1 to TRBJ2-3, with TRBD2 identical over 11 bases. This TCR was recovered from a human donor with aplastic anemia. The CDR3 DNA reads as TGTGCCACCAGTGTCGCGACTAGCGGGGTGTCAGATACGCAGTATTTT. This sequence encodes CATSVATSGVSDTQYF.